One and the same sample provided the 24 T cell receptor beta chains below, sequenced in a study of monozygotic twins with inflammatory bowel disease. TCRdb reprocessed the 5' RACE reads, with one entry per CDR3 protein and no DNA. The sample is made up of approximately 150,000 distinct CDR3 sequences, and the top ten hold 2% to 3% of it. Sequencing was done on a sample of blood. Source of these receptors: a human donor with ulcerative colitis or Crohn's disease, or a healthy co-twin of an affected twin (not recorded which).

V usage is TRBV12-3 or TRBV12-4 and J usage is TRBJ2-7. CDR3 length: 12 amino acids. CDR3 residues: CASSFRWYEQYF.

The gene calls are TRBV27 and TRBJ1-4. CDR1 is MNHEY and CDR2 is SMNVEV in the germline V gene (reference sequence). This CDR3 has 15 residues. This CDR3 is CASSPSRATNEKLFF.

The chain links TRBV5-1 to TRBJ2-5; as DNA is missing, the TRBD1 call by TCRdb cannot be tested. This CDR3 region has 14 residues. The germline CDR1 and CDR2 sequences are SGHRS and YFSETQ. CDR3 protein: CASSDLRHPETQYF.

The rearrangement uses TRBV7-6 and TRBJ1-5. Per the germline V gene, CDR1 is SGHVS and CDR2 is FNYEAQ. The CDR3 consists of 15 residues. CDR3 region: CASSPTLDYNQPQHF.

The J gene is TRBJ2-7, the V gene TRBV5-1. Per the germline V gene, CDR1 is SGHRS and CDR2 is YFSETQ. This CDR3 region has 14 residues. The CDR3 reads CASSLGVLVYEQYF.

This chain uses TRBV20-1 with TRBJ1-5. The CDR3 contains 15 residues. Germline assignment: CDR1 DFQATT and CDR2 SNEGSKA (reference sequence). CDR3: CSARDIDGNNQPQHF.

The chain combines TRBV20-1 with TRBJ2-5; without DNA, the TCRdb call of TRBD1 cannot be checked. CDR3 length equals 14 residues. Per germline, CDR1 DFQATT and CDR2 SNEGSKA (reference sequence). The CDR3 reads CSAGFRGVQETQYF.

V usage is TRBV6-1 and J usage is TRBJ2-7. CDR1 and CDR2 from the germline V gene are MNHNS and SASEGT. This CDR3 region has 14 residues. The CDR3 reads CASSGLGNFYEQYF.

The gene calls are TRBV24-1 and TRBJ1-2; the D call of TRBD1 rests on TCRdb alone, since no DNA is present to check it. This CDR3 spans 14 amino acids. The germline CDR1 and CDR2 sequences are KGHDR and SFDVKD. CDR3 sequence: CATSDGTGSYGYTF.

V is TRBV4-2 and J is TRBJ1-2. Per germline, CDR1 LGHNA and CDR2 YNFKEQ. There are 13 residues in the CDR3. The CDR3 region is CASSPAKIYGYTF.

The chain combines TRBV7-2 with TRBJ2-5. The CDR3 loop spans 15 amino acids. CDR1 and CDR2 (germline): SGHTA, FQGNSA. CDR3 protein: CASSLVAGLKETQYF.

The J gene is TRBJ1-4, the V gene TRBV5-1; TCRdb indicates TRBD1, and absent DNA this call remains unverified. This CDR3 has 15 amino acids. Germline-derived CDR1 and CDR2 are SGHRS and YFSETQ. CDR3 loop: CASSLSAGVGEKLFF.

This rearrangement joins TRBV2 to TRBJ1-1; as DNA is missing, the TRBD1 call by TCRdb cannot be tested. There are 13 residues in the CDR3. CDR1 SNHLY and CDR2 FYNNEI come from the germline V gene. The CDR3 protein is CASLGQRNTEAFF.

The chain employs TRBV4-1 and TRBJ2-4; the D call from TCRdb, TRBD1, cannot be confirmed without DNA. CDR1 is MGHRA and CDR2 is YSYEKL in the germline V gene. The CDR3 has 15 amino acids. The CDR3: CASSQAPQGMDIQYF.

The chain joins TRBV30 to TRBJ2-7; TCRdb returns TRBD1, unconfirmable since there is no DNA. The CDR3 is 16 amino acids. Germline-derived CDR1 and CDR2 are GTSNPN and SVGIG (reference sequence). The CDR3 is CAWSPVNRDGNYEQYF.

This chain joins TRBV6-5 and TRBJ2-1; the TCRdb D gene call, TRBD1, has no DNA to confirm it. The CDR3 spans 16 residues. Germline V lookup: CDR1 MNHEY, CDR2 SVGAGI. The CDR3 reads CASSYSDGTVALEQFF.

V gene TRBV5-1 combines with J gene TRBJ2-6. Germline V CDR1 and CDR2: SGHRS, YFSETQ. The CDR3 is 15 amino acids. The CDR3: CASSEGYSGANVLTF.

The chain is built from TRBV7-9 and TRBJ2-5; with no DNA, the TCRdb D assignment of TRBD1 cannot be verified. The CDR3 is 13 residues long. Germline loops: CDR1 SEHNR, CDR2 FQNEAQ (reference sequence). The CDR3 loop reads CASSYRGPETQYF. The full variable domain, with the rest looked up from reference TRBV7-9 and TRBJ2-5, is DTGVSQNPRHKITKRGQNVTFRCDPISEHNRLYWYRQTLGQGPEFLTYFQNEAQLEKSRLLSDRFSAERPKGSFSTLEIQRTEQGDSAMYLCASSYRGPETQYFGPGTRLLVL.

The CDR3 sequence is CASSPSGGGSSYEQYF. The chain links TRBV3-1 to TRBJ2-7; TCRdb calls TRBD1, which cannot be checked without DNA. This CDR3 contains 16 residues. CDR1 is LGHDT and CDR2 is YNNKEL in the germline V gene (reference sequence).

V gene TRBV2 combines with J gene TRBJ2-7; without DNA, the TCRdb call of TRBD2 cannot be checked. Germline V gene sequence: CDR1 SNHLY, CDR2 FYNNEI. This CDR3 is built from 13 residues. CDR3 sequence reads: CASKPERANEQYF.

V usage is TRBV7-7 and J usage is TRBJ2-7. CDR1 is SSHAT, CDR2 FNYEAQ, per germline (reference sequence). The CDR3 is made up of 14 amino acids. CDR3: CASSLSRHSYEQYF. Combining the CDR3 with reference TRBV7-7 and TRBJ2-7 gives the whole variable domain GAGVSQSPRYKVTKRGQDVTLRCDPISSHATLYWYQQALGQGPEFLTYFNYEAQPDKSGLPSDRFSAERPEGSISTLTIQRTEQRDSAMYRCASSLSRHSYEQYFGPGTRLTVT.

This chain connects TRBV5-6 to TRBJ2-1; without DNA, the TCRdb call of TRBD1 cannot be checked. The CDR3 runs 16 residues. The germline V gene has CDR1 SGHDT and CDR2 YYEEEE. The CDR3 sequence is CASSWLVRGAYNEQFF.

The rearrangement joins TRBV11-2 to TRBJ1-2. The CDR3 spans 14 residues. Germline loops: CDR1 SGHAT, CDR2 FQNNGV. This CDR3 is CASSLDPQGPGYTF.

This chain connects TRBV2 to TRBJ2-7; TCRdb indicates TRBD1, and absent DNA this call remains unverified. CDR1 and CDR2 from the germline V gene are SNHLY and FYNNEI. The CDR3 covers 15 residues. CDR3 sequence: CASSGVGGMTYEQYF.